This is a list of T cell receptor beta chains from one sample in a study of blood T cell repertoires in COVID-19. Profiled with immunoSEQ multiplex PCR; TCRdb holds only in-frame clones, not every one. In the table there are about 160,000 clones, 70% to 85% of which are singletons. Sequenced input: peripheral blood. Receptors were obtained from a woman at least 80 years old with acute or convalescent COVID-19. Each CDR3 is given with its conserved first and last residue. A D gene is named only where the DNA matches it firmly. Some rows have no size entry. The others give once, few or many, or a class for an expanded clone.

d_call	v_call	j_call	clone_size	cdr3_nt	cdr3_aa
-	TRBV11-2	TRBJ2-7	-	TGTGCCAGCAGCGCCGACAGGCATAGCTCCTACGAGCAGTACTTC	CASSADRHSSYEQYF
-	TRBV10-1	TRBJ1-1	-	TGCGCCAGCAGTGAAACCGGGACCCTCAGGGGTGAAGCTTTCTTT	CASSETGTLRGEAFF
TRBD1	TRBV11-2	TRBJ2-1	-	TGTGCCAGCCTGAGTAGCCGGGACAGGCGACGGGGTGAGCAGTTCTTC	CASLSSRDRRRGEQFF
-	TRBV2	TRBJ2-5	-	TGTGCCAGCAGGTTGGACAGGAGGGGGGAGACCCAGTACTTC	CASRLDRRGETQYF
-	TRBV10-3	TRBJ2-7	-	TGTGCCATCAGTGAGTCCTCTAGTAGCGGACAATACGAGCAGTACTTC	CAISESSSSGQYEQYF
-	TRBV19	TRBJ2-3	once	TGTGCCAGTAGGGACGGGGGAGTAACAGATACGCAGTATTTT	CASRDGGVTDTQYF
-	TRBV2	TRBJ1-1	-	TGTGCCAGCAGCCTCACTGAAGCTTTCTTT	CASSLTEAFF
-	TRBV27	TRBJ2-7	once	TGTGCCAGCAGCCCGCTGATTAGTACTGCGGTATACGAGCAGTACTTC	CASSPLISTAVYEQYF
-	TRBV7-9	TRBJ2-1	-	TGTGCCAGCAGCGGGCAATACCATGAGCAGTTCTTC	CASSGQYHEQFF
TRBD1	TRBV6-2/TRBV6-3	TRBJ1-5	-	TGTGCCAGCAGTTACTATGGGACAGGGGACGATCAGCCCCAGCATTTT	CASSYYGTGDDQPQHF
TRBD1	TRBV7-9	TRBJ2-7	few	TGTGCCAGCAGACGCGGACAGGCCGCCTCCGAGCAGTACTTC	CASRRGQAASEQYF
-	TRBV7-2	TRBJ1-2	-	TGTGCCAGCAGCCTCGGGACTACTTACTATGGCTACACCTTC	CASSLGTTYYGYTF
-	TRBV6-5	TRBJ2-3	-	TGTGCCAGCAGTTATTCGCGTACTAGGGCCACAGATACGCAGTATTTT	CASSYSRTRATDTQYF
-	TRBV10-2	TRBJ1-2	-	TGCGCCAGCAGTGAGTCCGGCAGGAGGGAGAATGGCTACACCTTC	CASSESGRRENGYTF
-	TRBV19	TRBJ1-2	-	TGTGCCAGTAGTATTCAGGCTTCGTATTATGGCTACACCTTC	CASSIQASYYGYTF
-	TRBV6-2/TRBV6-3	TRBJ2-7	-	TGTGCCAGCAGTTACAGGACATCAGGTGTGTACGAGCAGTACTTC	CASSYRTSGVYEQYF
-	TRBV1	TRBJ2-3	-	TGCACCAGCAGCTCTAGCAAAACTAGCGGTAGCACAGATACGCAGTATTTT	CTSSSSKTSGSTDTQYF
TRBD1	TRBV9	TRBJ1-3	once	TGTGCCAGCAGCGTATCCGGACAGGGGGCTGGAAACACCATATATTTT	CASSVSGQGAGNTIYF
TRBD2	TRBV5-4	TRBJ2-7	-	TGTGCCAGCAGCCCTGTAGCGGGAGTACCCTACGAGCAGTACTTC	CASSPVAGVPYEQYF
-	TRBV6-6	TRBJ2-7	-	TGTGCCAGCAGTTACGGGCCGCGGGTAGGGAACGAGCAGTACTTC	CASSYGPRVGNEQYF
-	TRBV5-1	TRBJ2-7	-	TGCGCCAGCAGCCTGACAGGAGCCTACGAGCAGTACTTC	CASSLTGAYEQYF
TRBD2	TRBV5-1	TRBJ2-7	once	TGCGCCAGCACCCTTTTCCCACTAGCGTACGAGCAGTACTTC	CASTLFPLAYEQYF
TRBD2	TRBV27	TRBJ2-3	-	TGTGCCAGCAGTTTAGGGGAGCGGGGGACGCAGTATTTT	CASSLGERGTQYF
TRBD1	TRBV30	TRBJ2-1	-	TGTGCCTGGGACGACAGGGCCCTCTCCCATGAGCAGTTCTTC	CAWDDRALSHEQFF
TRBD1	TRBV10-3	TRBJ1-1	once	TGTGCCATCAGTGAGTCTGGACAGGGCGGCACTGAAGCTTTCTTT	CAISESGQGGTEAFF
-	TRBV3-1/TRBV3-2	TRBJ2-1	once	TGTGCCAGCAGCACACTAGGAGGCGAGCAGTTCTTC	CASSTLGGEQFF
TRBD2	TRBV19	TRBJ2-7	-	TGTGCCAGTAGTCTTACCGGCGGGAGCTCCTACGAGCAGTACTTC	CASSLTGGSSYEQYF
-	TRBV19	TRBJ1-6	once	TGTGCCAGTAATGCGGGAAAAGGAACAGGCCCTAATTCACCCCTCCACTTT	CASNAGKGTGPNSPLHF
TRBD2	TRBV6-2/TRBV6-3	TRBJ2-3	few	TGTGCCAGCAGTGGGGCTAGACTAGCAAACACAGATACGCAGTATTTT	CASSGARLANTDTQYF
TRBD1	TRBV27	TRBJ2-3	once	TGTGCCAGCAGCCTCTACCGGGACAGAATGACAGATACGCAGTATTTT	CASSLYRDRMTDTQYF
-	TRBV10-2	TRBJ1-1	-	TGCGCCAGCAGGCAGGTCGGCACTGAAGCTTTCTTT	CASRQVGTEAFF
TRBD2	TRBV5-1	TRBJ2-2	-	TGCGCCAGCAGCTTGGGGGGGACTACGAACACCGGGGAGCTGTTTTTT	CASSLGGTTNTGELFF
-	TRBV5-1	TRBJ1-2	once	TGCGCCAGCAGCTTGGGTAGTCAGGGGCTCGGCTATGGCTACACCTTC	CASSLGSQGLGYGYTF